This TCR beta chain was documented in a study of shared clonotypes between healthy human individuals (dated by TCRdb to 2020 to 2021). Describing the broader study: Three men and a couple of women, aged 18 to 49 years, made up the cohort. Different laboratories and diverse techniques were used to prepare libraries and sequence TCR repertoires, to increase sequencing depth and limit assay-specific biases. Each donor's leukapheresis produced roughly between about 0.9 and 9.5 billion PBMCs. Blood TCR repertoires of about 5 healthy adults were deeply sequenced to estimate repertoire size and the extent of clonotype sharing between individuals. Per donor, three plates each were used for CD4 naive and CD4 memory, two for CD8 naive, and one for CD8 memory.

The CDR3 goes from the cysteine to the phenylalanine over 17 residues. Only CDR3 DNA remains: 51 bases, in frame from the first base. Trimming costs V 2 bases and J 4 bases, and their ends lie 18 bases apart. TCR CDR3 regions were amplified from genomic DNA by multiplex PCR using the deep immunoSEQ assay. For each cell subset, the extracted genomic DNA was distributed evenly across all wells of several immunoSEQ 96-well plates, and each plate served as one replicate. For sorted subsets, 200 ng of genomic DNA, equivalent to some 33,000 T cell genomes, went into each replicate PCR. Purified libraries were quantified with a Qubit 3.0 fluorometer, sized on a Bioanalyzer 2100, and re-quantified with the KAPA Library Quantification kit. Each immunoSEQ 96-well plate was sequenced on its own single-read 150-cycle Illumina NextSeq 550 flow cell. Per the authors' processing: Because the immunoSEQ output held only junctional sequences and lacked quality scores, the filtering could not match the filtering applied to full-length reads. To assign V/J genes and CDR3, sequences were annotated using PyIR, a Python wrapper for IgBLAST v1.9, with IMGT germline references. Reads were removed for weak V/J assignments (E-value above 1e-6), missing CDR3, stop codons, out-of-frame junctions, or ambiguous translated residues. V3J clonotypes were defined as sequences sharing the same inferred V gene, J gene, and CDR3 amino acid sequence. Percentage overlap between repertoires was computed as shared unique clonotypes divided by the size of the smaller repertoire. Three approaches were used to assess repertoire richness: RTK rarefaction, the Chao1 estimator, and Recon v2.1 estimates of unobserved clonotypes. Generation probabilities for all TCRbeta clonotypes obtained by the gDNA method from a few donors were computed using OLGA. The immuneACCESS repertoire file appears here via TCRdb, limited to in-frame rearrangements. These files lack a portion of the clones; in checked studies, under half of the deficit traces to unresolved V genes, and the cause of the others is not known. The V and J calls and clone size were taken over from that table, and D and trimming were inferred from the DNA. Present in this sample are fewer than 3 million clones, just under 95% of which were seen just once. The ten largest make up more than 0.35% of the sample.

The donors were healthy, HIV-negative adults with no recently reported acute infections or vaccinations. All donors were Caucasian adults living in Nashville, Tennessee, USA. CD4+ T cells were enriched by magnetic negative selection, after which naive cells were positively selected on CD45RA and the negative fraction was taken as the memory subset. Blood was obtained by leukapheresis, after which PBMCs were separated by Ficoll-Histopaque density gradient centrifugation and cryopreserved in liquid nitrogen vapor phase. Analytical flow cytometry was used to check the purity and quantity of each magnetically sorted T cell population. Genomic DNA was isolated from every sorted fraction and measured by UV absorbance on a Nanodrop 2000c. The paper as a whole reports these results and caveats: Because the study included a small number of donors, the genetic and exposure-history diversity represented was limited. Incomplete sequencing was indicated by rarefaction of sorted-subset datasets, despite the large sequencing depth. Compared with non-shared clonotypes, the clonotypes found in all four sorted-subset donors had higher generation probabilities. Larger estimated clonotype richness was generally found for naive subsets than for memory subsets. Based on pairwise subsampling, the degree of clonotype sharing among donors was expected to be affected by sequencing depth. Sampling was limited to blood, and TCR repertoires in tissue likely differ from TCR repertoires in blood. Roughly 5% of naive CD4, 3.5% of naive CD8, roughly 2.5% of memory CD4, and roughly 0.4% of memory CD8 clonotypes were shared across several donors.

To note about this clone: Its antigen has not been determined. It has no much larger one-base neighbor in the sample; base qualities were not kept.

The receptor comes from a man younger than 30 in good health. Some clones in this sample may be carry-over from other donors' samples. The rearrangement combines TRBV23-1 with TRBJ2-1; tentative D gene TRBD1, with 5 bases matching. TRBV23-1 counts as an open reading frame of uncertain function. The specimen was naive CD4+ T cells from PBMCs. The cell subset or site label corresponds to: CD45RA+ positively selected. The nucleotide sequence reads TGCGCCAGCAGTCAAGGGGCCGGCAGCTACTATTACAATGAGCAGTTCTTC. This sequence encodes CASSQGAGSYYYNEQFF.